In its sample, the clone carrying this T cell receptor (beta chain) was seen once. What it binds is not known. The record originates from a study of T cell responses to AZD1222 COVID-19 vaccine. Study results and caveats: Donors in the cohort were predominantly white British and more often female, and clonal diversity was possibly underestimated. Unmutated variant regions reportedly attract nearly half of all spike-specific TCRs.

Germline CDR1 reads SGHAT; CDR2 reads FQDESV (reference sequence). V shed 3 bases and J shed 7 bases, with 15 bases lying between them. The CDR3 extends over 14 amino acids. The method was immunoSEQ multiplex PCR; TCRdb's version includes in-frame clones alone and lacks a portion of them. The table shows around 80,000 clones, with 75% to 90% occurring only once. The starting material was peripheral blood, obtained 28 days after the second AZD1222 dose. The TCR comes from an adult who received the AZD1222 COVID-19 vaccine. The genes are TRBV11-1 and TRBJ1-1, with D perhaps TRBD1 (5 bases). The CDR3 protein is CASSFEGPTFEAFF. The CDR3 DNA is TGTGCCAGCAGCTTCGAGGGGCCAACATTTGAAGCTTTCTTT.